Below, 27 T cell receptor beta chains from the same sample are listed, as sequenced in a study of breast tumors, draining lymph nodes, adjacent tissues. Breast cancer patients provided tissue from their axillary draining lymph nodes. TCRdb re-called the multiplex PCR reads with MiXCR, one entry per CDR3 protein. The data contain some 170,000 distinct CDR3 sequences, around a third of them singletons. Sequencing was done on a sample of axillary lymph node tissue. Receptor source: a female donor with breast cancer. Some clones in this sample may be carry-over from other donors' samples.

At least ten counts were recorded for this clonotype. The CDR3 DNA follows: TGTGCCAGCAGCTTAACAGGGGCCGCGGCTGGCTACACCTTC. Protein sequence: CASSLTGAAAGYTF. The chain is built from TRBV5-4 and TRBJ1-2, with 7 bases matching TRBD1. V shed 2 bases, J shed 7 bases, and the junction held 8 bases outside the gene matches. From germline, CDR1 is SGHNT and CDR2 YYREEE (reference sequence). The CDR3 has 14 amino acids.

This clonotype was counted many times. CDR3 in DNA: TGTGCCAGCAGCTATTCCCGGACTAGCGGGGGGGAGACCCAGTACTTC. This encodes CASSYSRTSGGETQYF. V usage is TRBV5-8 and J usage is TRBJ2-5; 14 bases agree with TRBD2. From germline, CDR1 is SGHTS and CDR2 YDEGEE. J lost 5 bases, V lost 3 bases, and 6 bases had no gene match. CDR3 length equals 16 residues.

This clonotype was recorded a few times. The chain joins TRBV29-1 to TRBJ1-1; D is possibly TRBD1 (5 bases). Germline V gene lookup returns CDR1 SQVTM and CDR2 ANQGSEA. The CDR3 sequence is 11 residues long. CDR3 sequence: CSHTGVGEAFF. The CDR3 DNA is TGCAGTCACACGGGGGTAGGGGAAGCTTTCTTT.

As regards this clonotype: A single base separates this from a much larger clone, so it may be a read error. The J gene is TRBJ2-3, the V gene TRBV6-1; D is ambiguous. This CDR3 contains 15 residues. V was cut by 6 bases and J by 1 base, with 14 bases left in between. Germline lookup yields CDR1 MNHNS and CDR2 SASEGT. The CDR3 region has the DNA TGTGCCAGCAGCCAAGCCGTAATGGGCACAGATACGCAGTATTTT. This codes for CASSQAVMGTDTQYF.

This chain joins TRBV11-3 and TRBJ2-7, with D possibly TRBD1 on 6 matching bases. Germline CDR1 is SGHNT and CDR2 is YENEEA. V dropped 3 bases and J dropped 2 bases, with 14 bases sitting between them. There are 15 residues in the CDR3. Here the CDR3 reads CASSFIVGAAYEQYF. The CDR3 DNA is TGTGCCAGCAGCTTTATAGTGGGGGCCGCCTACGAGCAGTACTTC.

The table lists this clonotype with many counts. The CDR3, as DNA: TGTGCCAGCAGCGAGGACAGGGGGGTCTCGGAGACCCAGTACTTC. Protein: CASSEDRGVSETQYF. The chain recombines TRBV7-2 with TRBJ2-5; TRBD1 matches 10 bases. Unmatched junction bases numbered 8, after V lost 5 bases and J lost 5 bases. Germline-derived CDR1 and CDR2 are SGHTA and FQGNSA. This CDR3 comprises 15 residues.

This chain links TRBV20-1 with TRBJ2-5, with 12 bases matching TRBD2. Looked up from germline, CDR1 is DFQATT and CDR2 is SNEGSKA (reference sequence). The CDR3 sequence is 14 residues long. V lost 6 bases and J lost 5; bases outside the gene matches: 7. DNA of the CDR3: TGCAGTGCCTCCCGGCTAGCGGGGGGGGAGACCCAGTACTTC. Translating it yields CSASRLAGGETQYF.

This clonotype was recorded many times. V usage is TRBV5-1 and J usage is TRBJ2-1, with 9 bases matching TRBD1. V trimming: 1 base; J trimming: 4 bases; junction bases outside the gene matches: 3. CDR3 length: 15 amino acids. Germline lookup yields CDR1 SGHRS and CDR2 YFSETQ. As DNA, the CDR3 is TGCGCCAGCAGCTTGAGGACAGGGGTTTACAATGAGCAGTTCTTC. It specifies CASSLRTGVYNEQFF.

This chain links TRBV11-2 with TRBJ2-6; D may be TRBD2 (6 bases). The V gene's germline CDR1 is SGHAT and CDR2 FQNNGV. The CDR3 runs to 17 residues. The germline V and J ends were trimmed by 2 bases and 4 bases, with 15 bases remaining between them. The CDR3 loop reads CASSLIRRASGANVLTF. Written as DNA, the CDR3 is TGTGCCAGCAGCTTAATTAGGAGGGCCTCGGGGGCCAACGTCCTGACTTTC.

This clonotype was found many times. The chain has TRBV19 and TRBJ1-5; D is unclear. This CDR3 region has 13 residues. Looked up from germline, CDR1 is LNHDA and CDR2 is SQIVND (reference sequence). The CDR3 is CASERGSGQPQHF. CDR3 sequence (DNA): TGTGCGTCTGAGCGGGGTTCTGGACAGCCCCAGCATTTT. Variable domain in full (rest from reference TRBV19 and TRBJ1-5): DGGITQSPKYLFRKEGQNVTLSCEQNLNHDAMYWYRQDPGQGLRLIYYSQIVNDFQKGDIAEGYSVSREKKESFPLTVTSAQKNPTAFYLCASERGSGQPQHFGDGTRLSIL.

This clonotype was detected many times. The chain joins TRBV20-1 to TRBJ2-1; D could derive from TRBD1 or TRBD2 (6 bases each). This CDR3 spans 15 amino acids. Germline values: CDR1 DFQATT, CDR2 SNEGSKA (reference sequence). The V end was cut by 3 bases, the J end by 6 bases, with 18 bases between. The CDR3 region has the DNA TGCAGTGCTAGGGGGGCCCGGGACTCCCCCAATGAGCAGTTCTTC. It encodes CSARGARDSPNEQFF.

This CDR3 reads CSAHGGAGELFF. The CDR3 bases are TGCAGTGCACACGGGGGGGCCGGGGAGCTGTTTTTT. The chain uses TRBV20-1 and TRBJ2-2; 8 nucleotides match TRBD2. The CDR3 runs to 12 residues. After removal of 6 bases from V and 6 bases from J, the junction contained 3 bases not matched to a gene. Germline lookup yields CDR1 DFQATT and CDR2 SNEGSKA (reference sequence).

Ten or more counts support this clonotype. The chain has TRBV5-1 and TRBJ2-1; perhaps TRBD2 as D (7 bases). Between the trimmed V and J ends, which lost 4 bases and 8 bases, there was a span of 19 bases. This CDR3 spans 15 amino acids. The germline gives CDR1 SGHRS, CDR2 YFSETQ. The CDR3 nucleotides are TGCGCCAGCAGCCATGGACTAGGGGGAGGCGATGAGCAGTTCTTC. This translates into CASSHGLGGGDEQFF. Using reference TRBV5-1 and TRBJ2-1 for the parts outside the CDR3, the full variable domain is KAGVTQTPRYLIKTRGQQVTLSCSPISGHRSVSWYQQTPGQGLQFLFEYFSETQRNKGNFPGRFSGRQFSNSRSEMNVSTLELGDSALYLCASSHGLGGGDEQFFGPGTRLTVL.

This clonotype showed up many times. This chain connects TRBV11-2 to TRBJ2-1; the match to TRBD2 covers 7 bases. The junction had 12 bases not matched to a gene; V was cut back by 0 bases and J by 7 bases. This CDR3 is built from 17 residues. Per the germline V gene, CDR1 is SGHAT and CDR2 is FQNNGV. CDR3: CASSLDLTSHGINEQFF. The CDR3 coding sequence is TGTGCCAGCAGCTTAGACCTGACTAGCCATGGTATAAATGAGCAGTTCTTC.

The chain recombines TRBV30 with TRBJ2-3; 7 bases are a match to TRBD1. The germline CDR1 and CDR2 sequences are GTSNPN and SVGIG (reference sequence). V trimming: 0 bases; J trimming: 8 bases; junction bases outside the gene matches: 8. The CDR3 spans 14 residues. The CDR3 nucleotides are TGTGCCTGGAGTGTACAAGGGGGCGCAGGTACGCAGTATTTT. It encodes CAWSVQGGAGTQYF.

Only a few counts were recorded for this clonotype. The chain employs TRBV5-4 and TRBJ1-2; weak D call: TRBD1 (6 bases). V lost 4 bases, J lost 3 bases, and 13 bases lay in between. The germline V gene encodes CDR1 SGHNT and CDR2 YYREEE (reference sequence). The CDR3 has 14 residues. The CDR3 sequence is CASSSGGRDYGYTF. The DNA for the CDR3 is TGTGCCAGCAGCAGCGGGGGGCGCGACTATGGCTACACCTTC. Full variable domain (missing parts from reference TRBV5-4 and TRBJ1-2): ETGVTQSPTHLIKTRGQQVTLRCSSQSGHNTVSWYQQALGQGPQFIFQYYREEENGRGNFPPRFSGLQFPNYSSELNVNALELDDSALYLCASSSGGRDYGYTFGSGTRLTVV.

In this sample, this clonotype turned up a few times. CDR3 residues: CASSLAVGQQSSQGDTQYF. In DNA, the CDR3 is TGTGCCAGCAGCTTGGCTGTGGGTCAACAAAGCTCCCAGGGGGATACGCAGTATTTT. The rearrangement uses TRBV6-5 and TRBJ2-3; a possible D gene is TRBD1 (6 bases). Trimming cost V 6 bases and J 6 bases, with 31 bases left between them. Germline V gene data show CDR1 as MNHEY and CDR2 as SVGAGI. This CDR3 is 19 amino acids long.

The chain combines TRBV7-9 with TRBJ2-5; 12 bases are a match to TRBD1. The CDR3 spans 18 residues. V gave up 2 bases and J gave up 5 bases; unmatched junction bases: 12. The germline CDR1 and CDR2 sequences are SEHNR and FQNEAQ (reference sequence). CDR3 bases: TGTGCCAGCAGCTTAAAAGCCCCAAAAGGGACAGGGGGCGAGACCCAGTACTTC. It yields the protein CASSLKAPKGTGGETQYF.

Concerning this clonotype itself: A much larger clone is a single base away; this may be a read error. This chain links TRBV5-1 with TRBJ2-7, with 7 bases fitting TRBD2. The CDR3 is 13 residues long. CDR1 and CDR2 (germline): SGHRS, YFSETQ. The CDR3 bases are TGCGCCAGCAGCTTGTTGGGGGACTACGACCAGTACTTC. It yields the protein CASSLLGDYDQYF.

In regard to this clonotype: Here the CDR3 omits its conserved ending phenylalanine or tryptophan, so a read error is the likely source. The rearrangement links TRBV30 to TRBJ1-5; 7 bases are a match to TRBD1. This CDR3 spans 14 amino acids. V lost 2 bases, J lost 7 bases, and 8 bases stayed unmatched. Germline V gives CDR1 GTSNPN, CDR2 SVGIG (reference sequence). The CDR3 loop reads CAWSRGQVDQPQHS. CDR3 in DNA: TGTGCCTGGAGTCGCGGACAGGTAGACCAGCCCCAGCATTCT.

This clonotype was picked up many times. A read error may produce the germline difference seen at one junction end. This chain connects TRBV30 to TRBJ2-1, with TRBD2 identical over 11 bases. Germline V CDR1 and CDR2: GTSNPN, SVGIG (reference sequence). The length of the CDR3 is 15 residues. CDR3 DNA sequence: TGTGCCTGGAGCATAGCGGGAGGGTCCTTCAATGAGCAGTTCTTC. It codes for CAWSIAGGSFNEQFF.

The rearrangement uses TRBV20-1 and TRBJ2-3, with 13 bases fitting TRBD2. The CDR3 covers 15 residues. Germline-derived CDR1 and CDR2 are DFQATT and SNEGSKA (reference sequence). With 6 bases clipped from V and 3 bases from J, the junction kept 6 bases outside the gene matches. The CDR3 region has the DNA TGCAGTGCCAGGGGACTAGCGGGGAGGACAGATACGCAGTATTTT. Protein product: CSARGLAGRTDTQYF.

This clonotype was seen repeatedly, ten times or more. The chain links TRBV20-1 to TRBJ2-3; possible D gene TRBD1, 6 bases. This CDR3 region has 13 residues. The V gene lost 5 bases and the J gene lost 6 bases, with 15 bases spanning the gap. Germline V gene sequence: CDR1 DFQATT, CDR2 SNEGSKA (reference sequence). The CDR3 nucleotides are TGCAGTGCTGTCAGGGGAATGTCGGATACGCAGTATTTT. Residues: CSAVRGMSDTQYF.

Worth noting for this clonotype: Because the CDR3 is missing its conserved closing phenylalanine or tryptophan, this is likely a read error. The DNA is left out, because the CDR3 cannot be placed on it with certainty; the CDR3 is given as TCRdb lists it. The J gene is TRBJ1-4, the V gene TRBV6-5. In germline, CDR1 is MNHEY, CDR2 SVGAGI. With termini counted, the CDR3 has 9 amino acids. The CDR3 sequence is CASSYSRLA.

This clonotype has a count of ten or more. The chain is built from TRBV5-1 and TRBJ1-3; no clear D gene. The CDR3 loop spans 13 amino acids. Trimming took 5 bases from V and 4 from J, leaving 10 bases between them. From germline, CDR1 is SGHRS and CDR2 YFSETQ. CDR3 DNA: TGCGCCAGCAGGCTGACGGACGGAAACACCATATATTTT. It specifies CASRLTDGNTIYF. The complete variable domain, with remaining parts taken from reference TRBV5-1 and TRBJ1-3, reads KAGVTQTPRYLIKTRGQQVTLSCSPISGHRSVSWYQQTPGQGLQFLFEYFSETQRNKGNFPGRFSGRQFSNSRSEMNVSTLELGDSALYLCASRLTDGNTIYFGEGSWLTVV.

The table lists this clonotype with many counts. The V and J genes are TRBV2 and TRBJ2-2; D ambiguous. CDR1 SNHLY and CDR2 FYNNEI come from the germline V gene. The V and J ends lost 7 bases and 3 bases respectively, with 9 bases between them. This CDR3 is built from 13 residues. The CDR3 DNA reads TGTGCCAGCACGCGGATGGACACCGGGGAGCTGTTTTTT. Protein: CASTRMDTGELFF.

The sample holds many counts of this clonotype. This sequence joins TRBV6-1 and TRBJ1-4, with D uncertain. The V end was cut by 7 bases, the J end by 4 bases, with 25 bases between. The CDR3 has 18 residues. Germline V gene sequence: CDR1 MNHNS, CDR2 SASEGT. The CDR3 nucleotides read TGTGCCAGCACCCTTGACCAGCCCCTATCAATTATTAATGAAAAACTGTTTTTT. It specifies CASTLDQPLSIINEKLFF.